This T cell receptor beta chain comes out of a study of blood T cell repertoires in COVID-19. About the research overall: Samples of COVID-19 (acute and convalescent) were obtained from the United States, Italy and Spain. PBMCs, B-cell-depleted T cells, or T cells provided the cDNA or gDNA that made up the material.

Authors' processing steps: Amplification from reference gene primers served as the basis for estimated nucleated cell counts. The table came from immunoSEQ multiplex PCR; TCRdb's copy has only in-frame clones and leaves some out. V, J and clone size derive from that table, while D and trimming were established from the DNA sequence. This table has more than 90,000 clones, 85% to 95% appearing once. Trimming shortened V by 6 bases and J by 9 bases, and 12 bases separated the two germline ends. Germline loops: CDR1 LNHDA, CDR2 SQIVND (reference sequence). This CDR3 is 13 amino acids long. Sequenced material: peripheral blood. The sequence was collected from a middle-aged man with active COVID-19. This sequence joins TRBV19 and TRBJ1-6; TRBD1 might be the D (5 bases). The CDR3 region is CASSQGLASPLHF. The DNA of the CDR3 is TGTGCCAGTAGCCAGGGACTCGCTTCACCCCTCCACTTT.